This T cell receptor beta chain was recovered during a study of blood T cell repertoires in COVID-19. Study context: Nucleic acid was either cDNA or gDNA, and it came from T cells, B-cell-depleted T cells, or PBMCs.

The germline V gene encodes CDR1 LGHNA and CDR2 YNFKEQ. Trimming left V 1 base short and J 5 bases short, with 18 bases between. This CDR3 is 16 amino acids long. TCRdb's copy holds only in-frame clones and misses some; the assay was immunoSEQ multiplex PCR. The data contain about 100,000 clones, about 85% of them singletons. The sample consisted of peripheral blood. This TCR was recovered from a human donor in a cohort sampled during active COVID-19. The chain couples TRBV4-2 to TRBJ2-7, with D tentatively TRBD2 (5 bases). The CDR3 sequence is CASSQGHLDLADEQYF. The DNA for the CDR3 is TGTGCCAGCAGCCAAGGACATCTGGACTTGGCGGACGAGCAGTACTTC.